This entry features one TCR beta chain sequence. The data stem from a study of control samples from healthy donors and cancer patients. V lost 1 base and J lost 2, with 12 bases in between. CDR3 size: 15 residues. CDR1 and CDR2 (germline): LNHDA, SQIVND (reference sequence). Generated by immunoSEQ multiplex PCR, the TCRdb table keeps only in-frame clones and is missing some. The sample shows roughly 54,000 clones, approximately 95% of them seen only once. The J gene is TRBJ2-7, the V gene TRBV19; D may be TRBD2 (6 bases). This receptor was identified in a woman in her thirties in good health. The specimen was blood. This CDR3 is CASSIAGRTTYEQYF. The CDR3 DNA reads as TGTGCCAGTAGTATAGCCGGCAGGACTACCTACGAGCAGTACTTC.